This TCR beta chain was retrieved from a study of CD8 T cells in ankylosing spondylitis. Trimming removed 5 bases from V and 3 bases from J; junction bases left unmatched: 8. The CDR3 has 15 residues. This clonotype was seen repeatedly, ten times or more. Its antigen remains unknown. The TCR beta libraries were generated through quantitative 5'-RACE incorporating molecular barcodes. One entry per CDR3 protein results from TCRdb running MiXCR on the 5' RACE reads. The profile shows some 54,000 distinct CDR3 sequences, about 7.8% of them singletons. The study's findings and limits: In peripheral blood, disease-linked CD8+ clones occurred at relatively low frequencies. Blood of patients with ankylosing spondylitis appeared to be characterized by a TCR beta motif of about eight highly homologous variants. The authors reported significant enrichment of disease-linked clones in matched ankylosing spondylitis synovial fluid.

The sample consisted of blood, either unsorted or a sorted T cell fraction (not recorded which). V gene TRBV12-3 or TRBV12-4 combines with J gene TRBJ1-2; 8 nucleotides agree with TRBD1. This clonotype originated in a female donor with ankylosing spondylitis or in good health (not recorded which). The CDR3 protein is CASSIRTGIDYGYTF. The CDR3 nucleotides read TGTGCCAGCAGTATTCGGACAGGGATCGACTATGGCTACACCTTC.